This passage covers 18 T cell receptor beta chains from one sample sequenced in a study of beta chain features in type 1 diabetes. The study's findings and limits: Shorter TCRB CDR3s, moderately but significantly so, marked every one of the four CD4+ subsets in Type 1 diabetes patients.

Investigators reverse transcribed all isolated RNA, so they sequenced expressed TCRB transcripts. Here immunoSEQ multiplex PCR was the method, and the copy in TCRdb shows in-frame clones only, minus some. Of some 250,000 clones listed, about 15% are singletons. Their recognized antigens are unknown. Sequenced: naive CD4+ T cells from blood. The receptors here all came from a man aged 25 to 40 with type 1 diabetes.

The chain has TRBV18 and TRBJ1-5; possibly TRBD1 for D (5 bases). Germline V gene data show CDR1 as KGHSH and CDR2 as LQKENI. Trimming removed 2 bases from V and 2 bases from J, with 7 bases in between. The CDR3 has 14 amino acids. The CDR3 here is CASSPSGGNQPQHF. CDR3 sequence (DNA): TGTGCCAGCTCACCATCGGGGGGCAATCAGCCCCAGCATTTT.

A few counts support this clone. The chain links TRBV30 to TRBJ2-3; D gene unclear. Trimming took 1 base from V and 1 from J, leaving 9 bases between them. Germline V CDR1 and CDR2: GTSNPN, SVGIG (reference sequence). The CDR3 spans 14 residues. The CDR3 here is CAWSAPPGTDTQYF. CDR3 nucleotide sequence: TGTGCCTGGAGTGCCCCTCCCGGCACAGATACGCAGTATTTT.

This clone was counted a few times. The genes are TRBV19 and TRBJ2-2; 12 bases match TRBD2. Germline V gene data show CDR1 as LNHDA and CDR2 as SQIVND (reference sequence). The CDR3 is 17 residues long. V lost 7 bases and J lost 3; bases outside the gene matches: 9. The CDR3 here is CASIRTSGARDTGELFF. The CDR3 DNA reads TGTGCCAGTATTCGGACTAGCGGGGCTCGGGACACCGGGGAGCTGTTTTTT.

This clone was detected only a few times. This chain links TRBV7-8 with TRBJ2-7; TRBD1 matches 10 bases. CDR3 length: 14 residues. The junction had 6 bases not matched to a gene; V was cut back by 1 base and J by 9 bases. Germline CDR1 is SGHVS and CDR2 is FQNEAQ. The CDR3 spells CASSLEGTGDGQYF. The CDR3 region has the DNA TGTGCCAGCAGCTTAGAAGGGACAGGGGACGGGCAGTACTTC.

The chain uses TRBV5-1 and TRBJ2-3; tentatively, D is TRBD1 (6 bases). There are 14 residues in the CDR3. Germline CDR1 and CDR2: SGHRS and YFSETQ. Trimming stripped 4 bases from V and 3 bases from J, with 12 bases between. The CDR3 DNA sequence: TGCGCCAGCAGCCTCCCGGACAGAACAGATACGCAGTATTTT. Translated, it gives CASSLPDRTDTQYF.

A few counts support this clone. The CDR3 nucleotides are TGTGCCAGCAGTGCCACTGGGACAGGGGAGACCCAGTACTTC. Its translation is CASSATGTGETQYF. V usage is TRBV6-1 and J usage is TRBJ2-5; TRBD1 agrees at 9 bases. Germline CDR1 MNHNS, CDR2 SASEGT. With V trimmed by 4 bases and J by 5 bases, 5 bases remained unmatched. The CDR3 loop spans 14 amino acids.

This clone came up a few times. The rearrangement uses TRBV9 and TRBJ2-1, with TRBD2 matching over 7 bases. This CDR3 is 16 amino acids long. Germline CDR1 and CDR2: SGDLS and YYNGEE. Losses at the gene ends were 0 bases for V and 4 bases for J; bases not matched to a gene: 7. CDR3 DNA: TGTGCCAGCAGCGTAGTAGGTCTAGCGGAATACAATGAGCAGTTCTTC. Translated: CASSVVGLAEYNEQFF.

The chain has TRBV30 and TRBJ1-4, with a tentative D call TRBD1 (6 bases). V was shortened by 1 base and J by 7 bases, with 13 bases between the two germline ends. Germline V gene lookup returns CDR1 GTSNPN and CDR2 SVGIG (reference sequence). The CDR3 loop spans 14 amino acids. CDR3 DNA sequence: TGTGCCTGGAGTGGACAGGCTTTGGGTGAAAAACTGTTTTTT. It encodes CAWSGQALGEKLFF.

This clone was seen more than once but under ten times. The CDR3 DNA follows: TGCGCCAGCAGCCTGGGAGTCCCAAACAATGAGCAGTTCTTC. It codes for CASSLGVPNNEQFF. The chain carries TRBV5-1 and TRBJ2-1, with TRBD2 as a possible D gene (5 bases). Trimming shortened V by 4 bases and J by 5 bases, and 13 bases separated the two germline ends. The CDR3 is 14 residues long. Germline CDR1 SGHRS, CDR2 YFSETQ.

This clone occurred a few times. V is TRBV5-1 and J is TRBJ2-7, with D perhaps matching TRBD2 (6 bases). This CDR3 is 16 amino acids long. Germline-derived CDR1 and CDR2 are SGHRS and YFSETQ. V shed 4 bases and J shed 5 bases, with 22 bases lying between them. The CDR3 sequence is CASSVGGLAGRNEQYF. The CDR3 DNA reads TGCGCCAGCAGCGTGGGGGGTCTGGCGGGCCGCAACGAGCAGTACTTC.

V usage is TRBV2 and J usage is TRBJ2-3; D remains ambiguous. The CDR3 runs 14 residues. V lost 8 bases to trimming and J lost 2 bases, with 14 bases between them. Germline CDR1 reads SNHLY; CDR2 reads FYNNEI. The CDR3 nucleotides are TGTGCCAGCGGTGGGTGGCTGTTCACAGATACGCAGTATTTT. Its translation is CASGGWLFTDTQYF.

This clone has a handful of counts. This rearrangement joins TRBV7-9 to TRBJ1-1; 8 bases agree with TRBD1. J gave up 5 bases and V 4 bases, and 9 bases lay outside the gene matches. CDR3 length equals 15 residues. In germline, CDR1 is SEHNR, CDR2 FQNEAQ (reference sequence). The CDR3 region has the DNA TGTGCCAGCAGCTGGGGACAGGATATAGGAACTGAAGCTTTCTTT. Its translation is CASSWGQDIGTEAFF.

This clone was seen a few times. The rearrangement uses TRBV10-3 and TRBJ2-7; 14 bases map to TRBD2. Losses at the gene ends were 3 bases for V and 3 bases for J; bases not matched to a gene: 16. This CDR3 has 20 residues. Germline CDR1 is ENHRY and CDR2 is SYGVKD. The CDR3 sequence is CAISEHPALGLAGEIYEQYF. The CDR3 DNA is TGTGCCATCAGTGAACATCCTGCCTTGGGACTAGCGGGAGAGATCTACGAGCAGTACTTC.

This clone was detected a few times. The junction departs from the called germline gene at one end, perhaps through a read error. The chain couples TRBV6-1 to TRBJ1-2, with 7 positions matching TRBD1. This CDR3 is 13 amino acids long. Germline V CDR1 and CDR2: MNHNS, SASEGT. This CDR3 is CASREETGRGYTF. The CDR3 bases are TGTGCCAGCAGGGAAGAGACAGGGCGCGGCTACACCTTC.

The table lists this clone with a few counts. The chain is built from TRBV6-1 and TRBJ2-5, with D tentatively TRBD1 (5 bases). The germline gives CDR1 MNHNS, CDR2 SASEGT. The V gene lost 2 bases and the J gene lost 4 bases, with 11 bases spanning the gap. The CDR3 consists of 14 residues. The CDR3 nucleotides are TGTGCCAGCAGTGAAATCTGGCAGGGAGAGACCCAGTACTTC. Translated: CASSEIWQGETQYF.

The rearrangement links TRBV27 to TRBJ1-5, with D perhaps TRBD1 (5 bases). Germline V gene lookup returns CDR1 MNHEY and CDR2 SMNVEV (reference sequence). CDR3 length: 16 amino acids. V was cut by 6 bases and J by 3 bases, with 18 bases left in between. The CDR3 loop reads CASRVTGGEYNQPQHF. Here the CDR3 DNA reads TGTGCCAGCAGGGTAACAGGCGGGGAATACAATCAGCCCCAGCATTTT.

The chain carries TRBV25-1 and TRBJ1-1, with 7 bases identical to TRBD1. V trimming: 8 bases; J trimming: 9 bases; junction bases outside the gene matches: 12. CDR1 is MGHDK and CDR2 is SYGVNS in the germline V gene. The CDR3 is made up of 13 amino acids. The CDR3 sequence is CASGWAGGQQAFF. CDR3 DNA sequence: TGTGCCAGCGGTTGGGCCGGGGGACAGCAAGCTTTCTTT.

V gene TRBV23-1 combines with J gene TRBJ1-4; 7 bases map to TRBD1. TRBV23-1 is an open reading frame, and its role is uncertain. Trimming took 0 bases from V and 8 from J; bases not matched to a gene: 24. This CDR3 contains 21 residues. CDR3 residues: CASSQSGQPTNFPLVKEKLFF. The CDR3 bases are TGCGCCAGCAGTCAATCGGGACAGCCGACGAACTTCCCCTTGGTGAAGGAAAAACTGTTTTTT.